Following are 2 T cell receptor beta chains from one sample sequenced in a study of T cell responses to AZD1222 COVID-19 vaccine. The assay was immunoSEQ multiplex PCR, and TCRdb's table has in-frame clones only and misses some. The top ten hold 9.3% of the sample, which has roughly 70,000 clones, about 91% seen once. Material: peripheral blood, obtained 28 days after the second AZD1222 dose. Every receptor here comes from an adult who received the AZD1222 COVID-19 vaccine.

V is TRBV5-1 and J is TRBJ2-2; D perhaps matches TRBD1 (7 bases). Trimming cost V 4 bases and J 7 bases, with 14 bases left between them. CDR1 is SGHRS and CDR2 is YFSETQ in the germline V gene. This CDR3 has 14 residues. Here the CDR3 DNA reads TGCGCCAGCAGCCCAGGGGGGCAGAACGGGGAGCTGTTTTTT. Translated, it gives CASSPGGQNGELFF.

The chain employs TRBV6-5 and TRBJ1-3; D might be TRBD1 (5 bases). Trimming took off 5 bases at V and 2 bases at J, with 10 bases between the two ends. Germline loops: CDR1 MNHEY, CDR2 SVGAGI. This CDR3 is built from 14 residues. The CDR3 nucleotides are TGTGCCAGCAGTCCCGGCAGGGCTGGAAACACCATATATTTT. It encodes CASSPGRAGNTIYF.